The clone carrying this TCR beta chain was recorded a few times. No antigen is known for it. CDR3 length equals 14 residues. V was clipped by 6 bases and J by 3 bases, with 15 bases between them. CDR1 and CDR2 (germline): MNHNS, SASEGT. This sample was taken from a study of CD8+ T cells in alopecia areata. Cell sorting was applied to PBMCs, and CD4+ and CD8+ T cells were collected. Extraction and reverse transcription of RNA yielded cDNA as the sequencing template. Measured with immunoSEQ multiplex PCR; TCRdb has only the in-frame clones, and not every one. The sample lists under 250,000 clones, about 61% seen once, with nearly 5% in the top ten. Whole-study results and caveats: Lesional scalp, especially alopecia totalis/universalis, showed higher clonality than normal scalp. In scalp samples, resident alphabeta T cells of normal skin are also sequenced. Patients shared TCRs less clearly than mice did, possibly owing to HLA.

The receptor's source is a human donor in good health. Sequencing used CD8+ T cells sorted from blood. The chain employs TRBV6-1 and TRBJ2-7, with a possible D match to TRBD2 (7 bases). The CDR3 DNA is TGTGCCAGCAGCCTTAGGGGGGGCCTCTACGAGCAGTACTTC. Protein sequence: CASSLRGGLYEQYF.